This is a list of T cell receptor beta chains from one sample in a study of cytomegalovirus exposure and HLA in healthy donors. Sequenced by immunoSEQ multiplex PCR; TCRdb stores in-frame clones only, minus some. This sample has over 110,000 clones, with over 75% found just once. The sample was PBMCs. These receptors all come from a woman between 45 and 60 years old in good health and CMV-seropositive. Both conserved end residues are trimmed from each CDR3. Fields, in order: clone size, V gene, CDR3 protein. Only part of the rows carry a size: once, few, many, or a class if the clone is expanded.

size: .; V: TRBV9; CDR3: ASRRQGDGYGYT
size: .; V: TRBV6-1; CDR3: ASSEFGGQAGELF
size: .; V: TRBV18; CDR3: ASSPGQEKSNQPQH
size: .; V: TRBV6-1; CDR3: ASSEATGPRYT
size: .; V: TRBV5-5; CDR3: ASSLRQGGTEAF
size: .; V: TRBV5-4; CDR3: ASSLGGRTNEKLF
size: .; V: TRBV7-3; CDR3: ASSFGNEQF
size: .; V: TRBV7-3; CDR3: ASSPGWGVGEQY
size: .; V: TRBV7-9; CDR3: ASSLATGGSAQH
size: .; V: TRBV27; CDR3: ASSLSGTLSTEAF
size: .; V: TRBV4-1; CDR3: ASSQDVWTGISYNEQF
size: .; V: TRBV11-2; CDR3: ASSTRRTTSQESYEQY
size: .; V: TRBV7-3; CDR3: ASSFLGQGISAGELF
size: .; V: TRBV2; CDR3: ASSRTGGNTEAF
size: .; V: TRBV19; CDR3: ASRTQGGGLYEQY
size: .; V: TRBV7-8; CDR3: ASSLAFVTDTQY
size: .; V: TRBV29-1; CDR3: SGTLADTQY
size: .; V: TRBV5-1; CDR3: ASSWDGSGYT
size: .; V: TRBV21-1; CDR3: ASSKDCGQGMTNEKLF
size: .; V: TRBV4-1; CDR3: ASSQVRGGETGELF
size: once; V: TRBV5-5; CDR3: ASSSAYLVLGAYGYT
size: .; V: TRBV5-1; CDR3: ASSTRLAGAVTGELF
size: .; V: TRBV5-1; CDR3: ASSQNDFRGQGGYT
size: .; V: TRBV6-6; CDR3: ASRRGQGAIGTEAF